The rows below give T cell receptor beta chains drawn from one sample of a study of Graves' ophthalmopathy and Graves' hyperthyroidism. From the multiplex PCR reads, TCRdb called clonotypes with MiXCR, one entry per CDR3 protein. This sample has 200,000 to 250,000 distinct CDR3 sequences, with 20% to 25% found just once. Sequenced input: peripheral blood. These receptor sequences come from a woman in her 50s with Graves' ophthalmopathy. The CDR3 runs from the conserved cysteine through the conserved F or W. Each record gives: CDR3 DNA, CDR3 protein, J gene, clone size, D gene, V gene. D genes are given only for firm matches. The size entry is marked missing in some rows and otherwise reads once, few, many or a size class.

cdr3_nt: TGTGCCAGCAGCTTAGATTCTCGACACACCTCTGGAAACACCATATATTTT
cdr3_aa: CASSLDSRHTSGNTIYF
j_call: TRBJ1-3
clone_size: -
d_call: -
v_call: TRBV11-2

cdr3_nt: TGCGCCAGCAGCTTGACAGGCGAAACCAACTATGGCTACACCTTC
cdr3_aa: CASSLTGETNYGYTF
j_call: TRBJ1-2
clone_size: -
d_call: -
v_call: TRBV5-1

cdr3_nt: TGTGCCAGCAGGAACGGGTTTCGCAATCAGCCCCAGCATTTT
cdr3_aa: CASRNGFRNQPQHF
j_call: TRBJ1-5
clone_size: many
d_call: -
v_call: TRBV6-1

cdr3_nt: TGTGCCAGCAGCTTAGGACAGGTCGTCTCACCCCTCCACTTT
cdr3_aa: CASSLGQVVSPLHF
j_call: TRBJ1-6
clone_size: -
d_call: -
v_call: TRBV7-8

cdr3_nt: TGCGCCAGCAGCATTCGGGACACCCTAGCCAAAAACATTCAGTACTTC
cdr3_aa: CASSIRDTLAKNIQYF
j_call: TRBJ2-4
clone_size: -
d_call: -
v_call: TRBV4-1

cdr3_nt: TGTGCCAGCAGTCCTATTAGCGGGAGTCAAGAGACCCAGTACTTC
cdr3_aa: CASSPISGSQETQYF
j_call: TRBJ2-5
clone_size: many
d_call: TRBD2
v_call: TRBV6-5

cdr3_nt: TGTGCCAGCAGTTACTCGATGCGGAGCACCTCCGGGGAGACCCAGTACTTC
cdr3_aa: CASSYSMRSTSGETQYF
j_call: TRBJ2-5
clone_size: many
d_call: -
v_call: TRBV6-2/TRBV6-3

cdr3_nt: TGTGCCAGCAGCACGACAGGGGCCGGGGAGCTGTTTTTT
cdr3_aa: CASSTTGAGELFF
j_call: TRBJ2-2
clone_size: many
d_call: TRBD1
v_call: TRBV12-3/TRBV12-4

cdr3_nt: TGCAGCGTTGTGGGTGACAGGGGTAATCAGCCCCAGCATTTT
cdr3_aa: CSVVGDRGNQPQHF
j_call: TRBJ1-5
clone_size: -
d_call: TRBD1
v_call: TRBV29-1

cdr3_nt: TGTGCCAGCAGTCTCCACGGGGAAAGGTCAGCGGGAGTCAACGAGCAGTACTTC
cdr3_aa: CASSLHGERSAGVNEQYF
j_call: TRBJ2-7
clone_size: many
d_call: TRBD2
v_call: TRBV6-4

cdr3_nt: TGTGCCAGCAGCTTAACGACAGGGGGTATGACTGAAGCTTTCTTT
cdr3_aa: CASSLTTGGMTEAFF
j_call: TRBJ1-1
clone_size: many
d_call: TRBD1
v_call: TRBV7-8

cdr3_nt: TGCGCCAGCAGCTTTAGTCCAGGGGACTCCTACGAGCAGTACTTC
cdr3_aa: CASSFSPGDSYEQYF
j_call: TRBJ2-7
clone_size: many
d_call: -
v_call: TRBV5-1

cdr3_nt: TGTGCCAGCAGCCCGGGACTAGCGGGCTCCGGGCTAGCCAAAAACATTCAGTACTTC
cdr3_aa: CASSPGLAGSGLAKNIQYF
j_call: TRBJ2-4
clone_size: few
d_call: TRBD2
v_call: TRBV4-2

cdr3_nt: TGTGCCAGCAGCCAATCAGGGCAAACTGAAGCTTTCTTT
cdr3_aa: CASSQSGQTEAFF
j_call: TRBJ1-1
clone_size: many
d_call: -
v_call: TRBV14

cdr3_nt: TGTGCCAGCAGCCGGGGGGCTGGGACAGTTGGCACTGAAGCTTTCTTT
cdr3_aa: CASSRGAGTVGTEAFF
j_call: TRBJ1-1
clone_size: many
d_call: TRBD1
v_call: TRBV12-3/TRBV12-4

cdr3_nt: TGCGCCAGCAGCTTGGAGGTCTCGAACACTGAAGCTTTCTTT
cdr3_aa: CASSLEVSNTEAFF
j_call: TRBJ1-1
clone_size: many
d_call: -
v_call: TRBV5-1

cdr3_nt: TGTGCTAGCAGCTCACAAAGGACAGGGGTGGAGACCCAGTACTTC
cdr3_aa: CASSSQRTGVETQYF
j_call: TRBJ2-5
clone_size: -
d_call: TRBD1
v_call: TRBV7-7

cdr3_nt: TGTGCCAGCAGAAGAATAGGGACCGAGCAGTACTTC
cdr3_aa: CASRRIGTEQYF
j_call: TRBJ2-7
clone_size: many
d_call: -
v_call: TRBV28

cdr3_nt: TGTGCCAGCAGTCCTCGCCAGGGATTTGTCTACGAGCAGTACTTC
cdr3_aa: CASSPRQGFVYEQYF
j_call: TRBJ2-7
clone_size: many
d_call: -
v_call: TRBV27

cdr3_nt: TGTGCCACCAGCAGTAGGCGTACGAGCTCCTACGAGCAGTACTTC
cdr3_aa: CATSSRRTSSYEQYF
j_call: TRBJ2-7
clone_size: -
d_call: -
v_call: TRBV15

cdr3_nt: TGTGCCAGTAGCCGACTAGCGTCCACCGGGGAGCTGTTTTTT
cdr3_aa: CASSRLASTGELFF
j_call: TRBJ2-2
clone_size: many
d_call: TRBD2
v_call: TRBV19

cdr3_nt: TGCGCCAGCAGCTTGGGTCCCGCCAGGGAGGCCTACGAGCAGTACTTC
cdr3_aa: CASSLGPAREAYEQYF
j_call: TRBJ2-7
clone_size: many
d_call: -
v_call: TRBV5-1

cdr3_nt: TGTGCCAGCGGCCTGGCCCCAGGAAATCAGCCCCAGCATTTT
cdr3_aa: CASGLAPGNQPQHF
j_call: TRBJ1-5
clone_size: -
d_call: -
v_call: TRBV6-2/TRBV6-3

cdr3_nt: TGCAGTGCTAGAGATGCGCAGGGGAAGGGCAATCAGCCCCAGCATTTT
cdr3_aa: CSARDAQGKGNQPQHF
j_call: TRBJ1-5
clone_size: -
d_call: -
v_call: TRBV20-1

cdr3_nt: TGTGCCAGCAGTCGTCTAGCGAGAAACACCGGGGAGCTGTTTTTT
cdr3_aa: CASSRLARNTGELFF
j_call: TRBJ2-2
clone_size: many
d_call: -
v_call: TRBV6-2/TRBV6-3

cdr3_nt: TGTGCCAGTAGTATTTCAGGGGGCGGTACTGAAGCTTTCTTT
cdr3_aa: CASSISGGGTEAFF
j_call: TRBJ1-1
clone_size: many
d_call: TRBD1
v_call: TRBV19

cdr3_nt: TGCGCCAGCAGCTTTGGCGGGGGACAGGGTGTCGGGCAGAACACTGAAGCTTTCTTT
cdr3_aa: CASSFGGGQGVGQNTEAFF
j_call: TRBJ1-1
clone_size: few
d_call: TRBD1
v_call: TRBV5-1

cdr3_nt: TGTGCCAGCACCAGAGAGAAATGGACCGGGGAGCTGTTTTTT
cdr3_aa: CASTREKWTGELFF
j_call: TRBJ2-2
clone_size: many
d_call: -
v_call: TRBV6-2/TRBV6-3

cdr3_nt: TGTGCCAGCAGCGAAGGATCACAGGGCTACGAGCAGTACTTC
cdr3_aa: CASSEGSQGYEQYF
j_call: TRBJ2-7
clone_size: many
d_call: -
v_call: TRBV3-1

cdr3_nt: TGTGCCAGCAGCCGTGGGGCCCTTGCACGGAACATTCAGTACTTC
cdr3_aa: CASSRGALARNIQYF
j_call: TRBJ2-4
clone_size: -
d_call: -
v_call: TRBV7-2

cdr3_nt: TGTGCCAGCAGCTCAATAATGGCCCAGCCCCAGCATTTT
cdr3_aa: CASSSIMAQPQHF
j_call: TRBJ1-5
clone_size: -
d_call: -
v_call: TRBV12-3/TRBV12-4

cdr3_nt: TGTGCCAGCAGGCCTCCGGGACAGGGGGCTCGTGATGCGGACGAGCAGTACTTC
cdr3_aa: CASRPPGQGARDADEQYF
j_call: TRBJ2-7
clone_size: few
d_call: TRBD1
v_call: TRBV6-4

cdr3_nt: TGTGCCAGCTCACAGAGACAGGGGAGCCACGAGCAGTACTTC
cdr3_aa: CASSQRQGSHEQYF
j_call: TRBJ2-7
clone_size: many
d_call: TRBD1
v_call: TRBV18

cdr3_nt: TGCGCCAGCAGCCAAGCGTCTTCCAGCTCCTACGAGCAGTACTTC
cdr3_aa: CASSQASSSSYEQYF
j_call: TRBJ2-7
clone_size: few
d_call: -
v_call: TRBV4-1

cdr3_nt: TGTGCCAGCAGTGACGGTGGGACACACAACGTCCTGACTTTC
cdr3_aa: CASSDGGTHNVLTF
j_call: TRBJ2-6
clone_size: many
d_call: -
v_call: TRBV27

cdr3_nt: TGCAGTGCTAGAGGGTCCAATACCGGGGAGCTGTTTTTT
cdr3_aa: CSARGSNTGELFF
j_call: TRBJ2-2
clone_size: few
d_call: -
v_call: TRBV20-1

cdr3_nt: TGTGCCAGCAGTAGTTGGCAAGAGACCCAGTACTTC
cdr3_aa: CASSSWQETQYF
j_call: TRBJ2-5
clone_size: many
d_call: -
v_call: TRBV2

cdr3_nt: TGTGCCAGCACCGGGTTGGGTAGTTCACCCCTCCACTTT
cdr3_aa: CASTGLGSSPLHF
j_call: TRBJ1-6
clone_size: -
d_call: -
v_call: TRBV12-3/TRBV12-4

cdr3_nt: TGTGCCAGCAGAACTGGACAGGGTGACTACGAGCAGTACTTC
cdr3_aa: CASRTGQGDYEQYF
j_call: TRBJ2-7
clone_size: -
d_call: TRBD1
v_call: TRBV12-3/TRBV12-4

cdr3_nt: TGTGCCAGCAGTGGGGGACGGATAAATCAGCCCCAGCATTTT
cdr3_aa: CASSGGRINQPQHF
j_call: TRBJ1-5
clone_size: -
d_call: -
v_call: TRBV11-1

cdr3_nt: TGCAGTGCTAATTCGGGACAGAACACTGAAGCTTTCTTT
cdr3_aa: CSANSGQNTEAFF
j_call: TRBJ1-1
clone_size: many
d_call: -
v_call: TRBV20-1

cdr3_nt: TGTGCCACCAGTGATTCGGGAGATCAGCCCCAGCATTTT
cdr3_aa: CATSDSGDQPQHF
j_call: TRBJ1-5
clone_size: -
d_call: -
v_call: TRBV24-1

cdr3_nt: TGCAGTGCTTACCTTCAAGAGACCCAGTACTTC
cdr3_aa: CSAYLQETQYF
j_call: TRBJ2-5
clone_size: many
d_call: -
v_call: TRBV20-1

cdr3_nt: TGTGCCAGCAGTGAGTGGGAGGCGCAACAGGCCCAGCATTTT
cdr3_aa: CASSEWEAQQAQHF
j_call: TRBJ1-5
clone_size: many
d_call: -
v_call: TRBV2

cdr3_nt: TGTGCCAGCAGTAAACCCAAGACAGGGGGCGACTATAATTCACCCCTCCACTTT
cdr3_aa: CASSKPKTGGDYNSPLHF
j_call: TRBJ1-6
clone_size: -
d_call: TRBD1
v_call: TRBV6-2/TRBV6-3

cdr3_nt: TGCAGTGCTCAATGGGCCAGCGGGGACAGTTCCTACGAGCAGTACTTC
cdr3_aa: CSAQWASGDSSYEQYF
j_call: TRBJ2-7
clone_size: -
d_call: -
v_call: TRBV20-1

cdr3_nt: TGTGCCAGTAGTTCCCTGGAGGGACAGTTCTCTGGGGCCAACGTCCTGACTTTC
cdr3_aa: CASSSLEGQFSGANVLTF
j_call: TRBJ2-6
clone_size: -
d_call: -
v_call: TRBV19

cdr3_nt: TGTGCCAGCAGTTCACCGGCGATCTACGAGCAGTACTTC
cdr3_aa: CASSSPAIYEQYF
j_call: TRBJ2-7
clone_size: few
d_call: -
v_call: TRBV28

cdr3_nt: TGTGCCAGCAGTGGAACTACAGGGGGCGAGGGCTCCTATAATTCACCCCTCCACTTT
cdr3_aa: CASSGTTGGEGSYNSPLHF
j_call: TRBJ1-6
clone_size: -
d_call: TRBD1
v_call: TRBV28